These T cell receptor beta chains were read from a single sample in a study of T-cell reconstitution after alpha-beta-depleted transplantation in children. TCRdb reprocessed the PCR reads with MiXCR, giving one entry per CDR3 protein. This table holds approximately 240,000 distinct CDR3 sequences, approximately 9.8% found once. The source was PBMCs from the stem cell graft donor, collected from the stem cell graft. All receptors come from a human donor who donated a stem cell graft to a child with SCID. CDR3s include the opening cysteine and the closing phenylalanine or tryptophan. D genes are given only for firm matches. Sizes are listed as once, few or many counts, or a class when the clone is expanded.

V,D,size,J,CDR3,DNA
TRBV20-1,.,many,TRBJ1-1,CSHETGGTEAFF,TGCAGCCACGAGACGGGGGGCACTGAAGCTTTCTTT
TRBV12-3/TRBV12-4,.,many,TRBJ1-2,CASSWVSNYGYTF,TGTGCCAGCAGCTGGGTGTCTAACTATGGCTACACCTTC
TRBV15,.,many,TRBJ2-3,CATLGGYGTDTQYF,TGTGCCACCCTAGGGGGGTACGGCACAGATACGCAGTATTTT
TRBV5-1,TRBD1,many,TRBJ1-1,CASSLQGWNTEAFF,TGCGCCAGCAGCTTACAGGGGTGGAACACTGAAGCTTTCTTT
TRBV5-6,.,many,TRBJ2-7,CASSLGQIYEQYF,TGTGCCAGCAGCTTGGGGCAAATCTACGAGCAGTACTTC
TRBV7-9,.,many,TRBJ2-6,CASSPFWDPFASGANVLTF,TGTGCCAGCAGTCCATTTTGGGACCCCTTCGCCTCTGGGGCCAACGTCCTGACTTTC
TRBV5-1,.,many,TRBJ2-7,CASSLDRPDSYEQYF,TGCGCCAGCAGCTTGGACAGACCCGACTCCTACGAGCAGTACTTC
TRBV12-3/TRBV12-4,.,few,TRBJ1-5,CASSFGEQGYQPQHF,TGTGCCAGCAGTTTCGGGGAACAGGGCTATCAGCCCCAGCATTTT
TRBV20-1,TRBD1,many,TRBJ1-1,CSAPRQGRITEAFF,TGCAGTGCCCCTAGACAGGGAAGAATAACTGAAGCTTTCTTT
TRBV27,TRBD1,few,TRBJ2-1,CASSLSDFEARGPSEQFF,TGTGCCAGCAGTTTGTCCGACTTCGAGGCCAGGGGGCCGTCTGAGCAGTTCTTC
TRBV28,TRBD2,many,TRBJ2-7,CASSSPGTSGSYEQYF,TGTGCCAGCAGTTCCCCCGGGACTAGCGGCTCCTACGAGCAGTACTTC
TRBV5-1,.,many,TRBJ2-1,CASSYSYNEQFF,TGCGCCAGCAGCTACTCCTACAATGAGCAGTTCTTC
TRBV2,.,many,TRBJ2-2,CASTIAANTGELFF,TGTGCCAGCACCATAGCGGCTAACACCGGGGAGCTGTTTTTT
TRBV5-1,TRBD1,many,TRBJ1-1,CASSPQGPQAEAFF,TGCGCCAGCAGCCCACAGGGGCCGCAGGCTGAAGCTTTCTTT
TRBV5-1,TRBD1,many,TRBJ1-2,CASSFRQGSYGYTF,TGCGCCAGCAGCTTTAGACAGGGGTCCTATGGCTACACCTTC
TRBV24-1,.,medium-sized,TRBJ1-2,CATSEGRSYGYTF,TGTGCCACCAGTGAGGGACGCAGCTATGGCTACACCTTC